Listed below are T cell receptor beta chains from one sample, sequenced in a study of T-cell reconstitution after alpha-beta-depleted transplantation in children. TCRdb re-analysed the PCR reads in MiXCR, keeping a single row per CDR3 protein. The sample lists around 580,000 distinct CDR3 sequences; 25% to 30% were seen once. Material: PBMCs, obtained before TCRalphabeta/CD19-depleted stem cell transplant. The receptors come from a boy less than two years old with Wiskott-Aldrich syndrome, due to receive a stem cell transplant. Both conserved end residues are part of each CDR3. Fields, in order: J gene, V gene, CDR3 protein.

J gene: TRBJ1-1
V gene: TRBV29-1
CDR3 protein: CSAQRGLNTEAFF

J gene: TRBJ2-7
V gene: TRBV5-5
CDR3 protein: CASSLTRSGRVEDEQYF

J gene: TRBJ2-5
V gene: TRBV18
CDR3 protein: CASSPGLRQETQYF

J gene: TRBJ1-4
V gene: TRBV29-1
CDR3 protein: CSVQGDEKLFF

J gene: TRBJ2-1
V gene: TRBV4-1
CDR3 protein: CASSQAIRSSYNEQFF

J gene: TRBJ1-2
V gene: TRBV6-1
CDR3 protein: CASTKGQGADGYTF

J gene: TRBJ2-1
V gene: TRBV6-1
CDR3 protein: CASSERTGFRDEQFF

J gene: TRBJ2-2
V gene: TRBV10-3
CDR3 protein: CAISRGRVGDANTGELFF

J gene: TRBJ2-3
V gene: TRBV12-3/TRBV12-4
CDR3 protein: CASTRGQRRPDTQYF

J gene: TRBJ2-1
V gene: TRBV5-1
CDR3 protein: CASSARQSSYNEQFF

J gene: TRBJ2-3
V gene: TRBV3-1
CDR3 protein: CASSLEVNTQYF

J gene: TRBJ2-1
V gene: TRBV7-2
CDR3 protein: CASSSHRGRRNEQFF

J gene: TRBJ1-1
V gene: TRBV7-6
CDR3 protein: CASSPSRRVDTEAFF

J gene: TRBJ1-2
V gene: TRBV12-3/TRBV12-4
CDR3 protein: CASGTHLNYGYTF

J gene: TRBJ2-3
V gene: TRBV20-1
CDR3 protein: CSARDPNGNTQYF

J gene: TRBJ2-1
V gene: TRBV5-1
CDR3 protein: CASSLVGGGYNEQFF

J gene: TRBJ1-4
V gene: TRBV5-6
CDR3 protein: CASSLRTRTNEKLFF

J gene: TRBJ2-7
V gene: TRBV27
CDR3 protein: CASSTTGGRSYEQYF

J gene: TRBJ2-3
V gene: TRBV11-2
CDR3 protein: CASSPLSEDTQYF

J gene: TRBJ2-2
V gene: TRBV5-1
CDR3 protein: CASSYLGLANTGELFF

J gene: TRBJ2-5
V gene: TRBV19
CDR3 protein: CASSIGTATQETQYF

J gene: TRBJ2-7
V gene: TRBV20-1
CDR3 protein: CSASRKGAYEQYF

J gene: TRBJ2-5
V gene: TRBV15
CDR3 protein: CATSRDVRQETQYF

J gene: TRBJ1-1
V gene: TRBV6-1
CDR3 protein: CASSPWPKPTEAFF

J gene: TRBJ1-2
V gene: TRBV14
CDR3 protein: CASSRGTGTGYGGYTF

J gene: TRBJ2-3
V gene: TRBV27
CDR3 protein: CASSLRDTTDTQYF